The 15 T cell receptor beta chains below all came from one sample that was sequenced in a study of blood T cell repertoires in COVID-19. Using immunoSEQ multiplex PCR, the repertoire was profiled, and TCRdb retains in-frame clones only, with some absent. Among approximately 150,000 clones, 65% to 80% were seen once, and the ten largest hold roughly 4.3%. Sequenced: peripheral blood. Every receptor here comes from a man aged 55-75 years with acute or convalescent COVID-19.

The chain is built from TRBV29-1 and TRBJ2-1, with TRBD1 matching over 9 bases. V shed 6 bases and J 3 bases; nucleotides not matched to a gene: 12. The CDR3 runs 16 residues. Looked up from germline, CDR1 is SQVTM and CDR2 is ANQGSEA. The CDR3 DNA follows: TGCAGCGTCCACCCTTTGGGGGACAGGGTCTACAATGAGCAGTTCTTC. Its protein product is CSVHPLGDRVYNEQFF.

J is TRBJ1-3 and V is TRBV29-1; D call uncertain. This CDR3 spans 15 amino acids. V lost 7 bases and J lost 7, with 23 bases in between. Germline loops: CDR1 SQVTM, CDR2 ANQGSEA. CDR3 sequence reads: CSAEVWIELANTIYF. DNA for the CDR3: TGCAGCGCAGAGGTATGGATAGAGCTGGCGAACACCATATATTTT.

The rearrangement joins TRBV7-9 to TRBJ2-7, with 8 positions matching TRBD2. The CDR3 has 14 residues. The V gene's germline CDR1 is SEHNR and CDR2 FQNEAQ (reference sequence). V gave up 10 bases and J gave up 2 bases; unmatched junction bases: 10. CDR3 DNA sequence: TGTGCCACTGCCCCTAGCGGGTATGCCTACGAGCAGTACTTC. This codes for CATAPSGYAYEQYF.

The CDR3 loop is CASSHRQGRGLNTEAFF. CDR3 nucleotide sequence: TGTGCCAGCAGCCATCGACAGGGAAGGGGGTTGAACACTGAAGCTTTCTTT. This chain joins TRBV11-2 and TRBJ1-1, with 7 bases aligning to TRBD1. Germline V gene data show CDR1 as SGHAT and CDR2 as FQNNGV. Trimming at V came to 5 bases and at J to 0 bases, leaving 12 bases not matched to a gene. This CDR3 has 17 residues.

The rearrangement joins TRBV28 to TRBJ1-2; no clear D. From germline, CDR1 is MDHEN and CDR2 SYDVKM. The V end was cut by 8 bases, the J end by 5 bases, with 6 bases between. The CDR3 sequence is 10 residues long. CDR3 DNA: TGTGCCAGCTCGGAGTATGGCTACACCTTC. Residues: CASSEYGYTF.

In its sample, this clone was seen a few times. In DNA form, the CDR3 reads TGCGCCAGCAGCTTGGGGACTAGCGATAACACCGGGGAGCTGTTTTTT. This sequence encodes CASSLGTSDNTGELFF. V gene TRBV5-1 combines with J gene TRBJ2-2; 9 bases fit TRBD2. The CDR3 sequence is 16 residues long. Germline lookup yields CDR1 SGHRS and CDR2 YFSETQ. The J segment lost 2 bases and the V segment lost 0 bases, leaving 2 bases of the junction unmatched.

The chain combines TRBV5-1 with TRBJ2-1, with 10 bases fitting TRBD1. Germline V CDR1 and CDR2: SGHRS, YFSETQ. CDR3 length equals 16 residues. V trimming: 1 base; J trimming: 4 bases; junction bases outside the gene matches: 5. The CDR3 DNA reads TGCGCCAGCAGCTTGATGCCGGGACAGGGGTACAATGAGCAGTTCTTC. Protein: CASSLMPGQGYNEQFF.

The V gene is TRBV18, the J gene TRBJ2-7, with 9 bases fitting TRBD2. This CDR3 comprises 14 residues. Germline V gene data show CDR1 as KGHSH and CDR2 as LQKENI. Unmatched junction bases numbered 7, after V lost 5 bases and J lost 5 bases. CDR3 nucleotides: TGTGCCAGCTCAACCTCTAGCGGGACCGACGAGCAGTACTTC. This translates into CASSTSSGTDEQYF.

The chain couples TRBV18 to TRBJ2-7; D gene ambiguous. The CDR3 loop spans 15 amino acids. Germline V lookup: CDR1 KGHSH, CDR2 LQKENI. With 3 bases removed from V and 2 bases from J, the gap between germline ends came to 14 bases. The CDR3 loop reads CASSPGQEPTYEQYF. CDR3 DNA: TGTGCCAGCTCACCCGGCCAGGAACCCACCTACGAGCAGTACTTC.

The chain links TRBV28 to TRBJ2-7; D is perhaps TRBD1 (5 bases). The CDR3 has 14 residues. Germline CDR1 MDHEN, CDR2 SYDVKM. V shed 1 base and J shed 2 bases, with 9 bases lying between them. The CDR3 is CASSLYTGTYEQYF. The CDR3 DNA is TGTGCCAGCAGTTTATATACAGGAACCTACGAGCAGTACTTC.

The rearrangement links TRBV5-4 to TRBJ2-3; TRBD2 is a possible D gene (5 bases). CDR1 and CDR2 (germline): SGHNT, YYREEE (reference sequence). The CDR3 covers 17 residues. The ends were cut back, 4 bases at V and 10 bases at J, with 28 bases in the middle. CDR3 bases: TGTGCCAGCAGCCGGTCGGGGTTAGGACCCGCCTTGGGTTCGCAGTATTTT. It specifies CASSRSGLGPALGSQYF.

This clone turned up a few times. CDR3: CASSLSRWAQFF. As DNA, the CDR3 is TGTGCCAGCAGCTTATCCAGGTGGGCGCAGTTCTTC. The genes are TRBV7-8 and TRBJ2-1; no clear D. Germline V CDR1 and CDR2: SGHVS, FQNEAQ. The CDR3 consists of 12 residues. The V end was cut by 2 bases, the J end by 12 bases, with 11 bases between.

This chain joins TRBV10-3 and TRBJ2-7, with 13 bases aligning to TRBD2. Germline CDR1 is ENHRY and CDR2 is SYGVKD. J gave up 6 bases and V 2 bases, and 4 bases lay outside the gene matches. The CDR3 has 15 amino acids. The CDR3: CAISEAGTSGTEQYF. The CDR3 DNA follows: TGTGCCATCAGTGAGGCGGGGACTAGCGGGACCGAGCAGTACTTC.

The gene calls are TRBV11-2 and TRBJ1-2; TRBD1 is a possible D gene (5 bases). Trimming removed 4 bases at V and 8 bases at J, with 11 bases between. This CDR3 contains 12 residues. Germline CDR1 is SGHAT and CDR2 is FQNNGV. CDR3 amino acids: CASSYPGNGYTF. The CDR3 DNA follows: TGTGCCAGCAGCTACCCAGGGAACGGCTACACCTTC.

The J gene is TRBJ2-3, the V gene TRBV3-1 (or the pseudogene TRBV3-2); 8 nucleotides agree with TRBD1. Germline values: CDR1 LGHDT, CDR2 YNNKEL (reference sequence). With V trimmed by 0 bases and J by 2 bases, 1 base remained unmatched. The CDR3 has 15 residues. CDR3 in amino acids: CASSQDQGATDTQYF. Written as DNA, the CDR3 is TGTGCCAGCAGCCAAGACCAGGGGGCCACAGATACGCAGTATTTT.